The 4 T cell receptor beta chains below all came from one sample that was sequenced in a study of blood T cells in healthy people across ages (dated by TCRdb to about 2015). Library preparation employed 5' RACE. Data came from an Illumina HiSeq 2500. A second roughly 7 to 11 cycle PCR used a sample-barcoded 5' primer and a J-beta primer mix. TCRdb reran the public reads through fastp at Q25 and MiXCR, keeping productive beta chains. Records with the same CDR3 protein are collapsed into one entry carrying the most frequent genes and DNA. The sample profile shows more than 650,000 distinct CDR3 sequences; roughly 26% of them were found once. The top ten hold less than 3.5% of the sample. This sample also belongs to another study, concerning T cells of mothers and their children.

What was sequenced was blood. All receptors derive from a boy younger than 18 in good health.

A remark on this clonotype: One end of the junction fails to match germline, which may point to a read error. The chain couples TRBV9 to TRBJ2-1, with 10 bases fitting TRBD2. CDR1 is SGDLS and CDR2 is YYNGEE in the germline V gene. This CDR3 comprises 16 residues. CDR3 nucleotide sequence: TGTGCCAGCAGCGTAGGAGCGGGGGGGGCCTACAATGGGCAGTTCTTC. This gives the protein CASSVGAGGAYNGQFF.

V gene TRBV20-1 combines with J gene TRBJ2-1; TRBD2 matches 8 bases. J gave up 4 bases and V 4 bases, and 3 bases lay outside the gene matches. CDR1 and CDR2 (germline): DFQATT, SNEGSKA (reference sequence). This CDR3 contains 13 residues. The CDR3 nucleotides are TGCAGTGCTATCCGGGGGGGGTACAATGAGCAGTTCTTC. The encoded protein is CSAIRGGYNEQFF.

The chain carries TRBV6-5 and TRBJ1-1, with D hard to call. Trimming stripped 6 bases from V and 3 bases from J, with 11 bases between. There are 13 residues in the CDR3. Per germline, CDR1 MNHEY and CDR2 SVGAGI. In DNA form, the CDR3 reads TGTGCCAGCAGACCCCAGCTCTACACTGAAGCTTTCTTT. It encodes CASRPQLYTEAFF.

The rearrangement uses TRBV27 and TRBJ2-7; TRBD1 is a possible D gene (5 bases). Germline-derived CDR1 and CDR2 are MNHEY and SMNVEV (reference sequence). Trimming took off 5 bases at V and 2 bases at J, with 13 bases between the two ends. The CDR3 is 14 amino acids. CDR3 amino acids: CASSTTGIPYEQYF. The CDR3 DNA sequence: TGTGCCAGCAGTACTACAGGTATTCCCTACGAGCAGTACTTC.